This entry lists 5 T cell receptor beta chains sequenced from one sample in a study of cytomegalovirus exposure and HLA in healthy donors. PCR used 60 Vbeta primers and 13 Jbeta primers. The table came from immunoSEQ multiplex PCR; TCRdb's copy has only in-frame clones and leaves some out. This table has about 160,000 clones, 80% appearing once. The sample was PBMCs. These receptors were collected from a man younger than 35 in good health and CMV-seropositive.

The V gene is TRBV7-8, the J gene TRBJ2-5; possibly TRBD1 for D (6 bases). This CDR3 comprises 13 residues. V was trimmed by 5 bases and J by 2 bases, leaving 9 bases between them. The germline V gene encodes CDR1 SGHVS and CDR2 FQNEAQ. The CDR3 here is CASSRTEQETQYF. CDR3 sequence (DNA): TGTGCCAGCAGCCGGACAGAGCAAGAGACCCAGTACTTC.

The chain carries TRBV11-3 and TRBJ2-3, with a weak D call TRBD2 (5 bases). Per the germline V gene, CDR1 is SGHNT and CDR2 is YENEEA. Trimming stripped 4 bases from V and 4 bases from J, with 9 bases between. This CDR3 spans 13 amino acids. CDR3 protein: CASSSGTPDTQYF. CDR3 nucleotides: TGTGCCAGCAGCTCGGGAACCCCAGATACGCAGTATTTT. Complete variable domain (other parts from reference TRBV11-3 and TRBJ2-3): EAGVVQSPRYKIIEKKQPVAFWCNPISGHNTLYWYLQNLGQGPELLIRYENEEAVDDSQLPKDRFSAERLKGVDSTLKIQPAELGDSAVYLCASSSGTPDTQYFGPGTRLTVL.

The rearrangement uses TRBV4-1 and TRBJ2-5; 10 bases map to TRBD2. V lost 1 base, J lost 5 bases, and 10 bases stayed unmatched. The germline gives CDR1 MGHRA, CDR2 YSYEKL. This CDR3 region has 17 residues. The CDR3 protein is CASSQARTSGYVETQYF. CDR3 DNA sequence: TGCGCCAGCAGCCAAGCCCGGACTAGCGGATATGTTGAGACCCAGTACTTC.

This rearrangement joins TRBV7-2 to TRBJ1-4, with 10 bases fitting TRBD1. Germline trimming cut 5 bases from V and 10 bases from J; bases unmatched to any gene: 7. The CDR3 is made up of 14 amino acids. The germline gives CDR1 SGHTA, CDR2 FQGNSA. CDR3 DNA: TGTGCCAGCAGCCAGGACAGGGGGAATTTAAAACTGTTTTTT. It specifies CASSQDRGNLKLFF.

V and J are TRBV30 and TRBJ1-2; 7 bases fit TRBD1. The CDR3 runs 13 residues. Trimming cost V 6 bases and J 4 bases; bases outside gene matches: 8. The germline gives CDR1 GTSNPN, CDR2 SVGIG (reference sequence). The CDR3 nucleotides are TGTGCCTGCAAAGGGACAGAGGGCTATGGCTACACCTTC. Protein sequence: CACKGTEGYGYTF.